Described below is a single T cell receptor (beta chain) sequence and its context. These data originate in a study of shared clonotypes between healthy human individuals. Adult donors, all healthy and HIV-negative, had no recent acute infections or vaccinations. This CDR3 region has 11 residues. The V gene's germline CDR1 is SQVTM and CDR2 ANQGSEA. Trimming shortened V by 2 bases and J by 4 bases, and 3 bases separated the two germline ends. Clones were read by immunoSEQ multiplex PCR, and TCRdb kept only the in-frame ones, dropping some. The sample includes 330,000 or so clones, around 67% of them seen just once.

Sequenced material: memory CD4+ T cells sorted from blood. Subset here: CD45RA-negative fraction. The chain uses TRBV29-1 and TRBJ1-3, with D hard to call. The source of this sequence is a man younger than 45 in good health. CDR3 amino acids: CSVEQGNTIYF. The CDR3 nucleotides read TGCAGCGTTGAACAGGGAAACACCATATATTTT.